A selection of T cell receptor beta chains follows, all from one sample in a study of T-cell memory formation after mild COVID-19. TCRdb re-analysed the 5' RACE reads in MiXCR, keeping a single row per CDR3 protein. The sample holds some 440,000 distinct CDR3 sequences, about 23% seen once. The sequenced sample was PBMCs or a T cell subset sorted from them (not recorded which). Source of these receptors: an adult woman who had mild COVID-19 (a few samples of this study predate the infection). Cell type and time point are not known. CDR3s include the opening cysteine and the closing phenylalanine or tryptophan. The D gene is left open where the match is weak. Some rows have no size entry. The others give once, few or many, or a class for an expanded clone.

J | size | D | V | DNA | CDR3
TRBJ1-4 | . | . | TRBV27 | TGTGCCAGCAGTTTCATGGGAGGAGGGAGTGAAAAACTGTTTTTT | CASSFMGGGSEKLFF
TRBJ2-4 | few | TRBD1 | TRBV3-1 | TGTGCCAGCAGCCACACAGGGGGAGCCAAAAACATTCAGTACTTC | CASSHTGGAKNIQYF
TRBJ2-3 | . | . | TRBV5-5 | TGTGCCAGCAGCTTAGTCTCAGATAGCACAGATACGCAGTATTTT | CASSLVSDSTDTQYF
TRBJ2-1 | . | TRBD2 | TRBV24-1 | TGTGCCACCAGTGATCCGACTAGCGGGCCTTACAATGAGCAGTTCTTC | CATSDPTSGPYNEQFF
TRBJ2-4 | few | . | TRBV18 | TGTGCCAGCTCACATGGGGCCACCATGGGTAACATTCAGTACTTC | CASSHGATMGNIQYF
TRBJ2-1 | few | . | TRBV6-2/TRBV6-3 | TGTGCCAGCGGACGCGGCGGGACTCAACAGTTCTTC | CASGRGGTQQFF
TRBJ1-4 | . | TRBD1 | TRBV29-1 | TGCAGCGTTGTTGACAGGGGAGGCTCAAGTGGTGAAAAACTGTTTTTT | CSVVDRGGSSGEKLFF
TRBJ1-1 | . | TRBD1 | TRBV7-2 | TGTGCCAGCAGCTTAGCGGGACAGGGAGGTACTGAAGCTTTCTTT | CASSLAGQGGTEAFF
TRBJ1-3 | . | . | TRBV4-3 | TGCGCCAGCAGCCTGAATCGGGACACCATATATTTT | CASSLNRDTIYF
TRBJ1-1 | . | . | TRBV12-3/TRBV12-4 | TGTGCCAGCAGATTTGACGGAATGAACACTGAAGCTTTCTTT | CASRFDGMNTEAFF
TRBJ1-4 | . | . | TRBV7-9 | TGTGCCAGCAGCGCGGTACCAGGGTTGGGCGAAAAACTGTTTTTT | CASSAVPGLGEKLFF
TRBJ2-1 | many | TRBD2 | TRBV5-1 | TGCGCCAGCAGCTTGGTTGGGGGGGAAGAGCAGTTCTTC | CASSLVGGEEQFF
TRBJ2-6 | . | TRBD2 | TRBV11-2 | TGTGCCAGCAGCTTAGATCGGCCTAGCGGTTCTCAGCCCGGGGCCAACGTCCTGACTTTC | CASSLDRPSGSQPGANVLTF
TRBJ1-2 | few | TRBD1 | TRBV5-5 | TGTGCCAGCAGCATCACTCGGACAGGGGTTGGCTATGGCTACACCTTC | CASSITRTGVGYGYTF
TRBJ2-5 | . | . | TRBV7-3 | TGTGCCAGCAGCTTAGGGGGAGAGAGGCAAGAGACCCAGTACTTC | CASSLGGERQETQYF
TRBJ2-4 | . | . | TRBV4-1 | TGCGCCAGCAGCCAAGATCCCCGCCGTTTAGTCAAAAACATTCAGTACTTC | CASSQDPRRLVKNIQYF
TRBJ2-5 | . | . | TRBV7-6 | TGTGCCAGCAGCCTCAGGGTAGCGCGGCAAGAGACCCAGTACTTC | CASSLRVARQETQYF
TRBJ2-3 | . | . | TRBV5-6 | TGTGCCAGCAGCTTTCGGGGTACCCATTTGGGTCATACGCAGTATTTT | CASSFRGTHLGHTQYF
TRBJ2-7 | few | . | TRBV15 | TGTGCCACCAGCTTCAGGGGTTCGTCCTACGAGCAGTACTTC | CATSFRGSSYEQYF
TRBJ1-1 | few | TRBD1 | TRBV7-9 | TGTGCCAGCAGCTTAGCGGGACAGATGAACACTGAAGCTTTCTTT | CASSLAGQMNTEAFF
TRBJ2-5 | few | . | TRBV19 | TGTGCCAGTAGTACTTGGGACGCCTCGGAGGAGACCCAGTACTTC | CASSTWDASEETQYF
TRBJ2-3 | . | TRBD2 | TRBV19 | TGTGCCAGTAGTATTACGGGAGGAAGGGGAGATACGCAGTATTTT | CASSITGGRGDTQYF
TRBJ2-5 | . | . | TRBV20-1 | TGCAGTGCTCGCCCGGGACGGTCGGTCCAAGAGACCCAGTACTTC | CSARPGRSVQETQYF
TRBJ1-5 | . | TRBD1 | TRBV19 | TGTGCCAGTAGGACGACAGGGCTAGACGGTCAGCCCCAGCATTTT | CASRTTGLDGQPQHF
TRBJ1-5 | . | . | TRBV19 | TGTGCCAGTAGTTGGGGGAAGGGTCAGCCCCAGCATTTT | CASSWGKGQPQHF
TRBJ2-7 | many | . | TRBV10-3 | TGTGCCATCAGTGAGTCGGGAGACAGAGACTTC | CAISESGDRDF